This T cell receptor (beta chain) was obtained from a study of cytomegalovirus exposure and HLA in healthy donors. Germline loops: CDR1 MDHEN, CDR2 SYDVKM. The CDR3 is 12 residues long. The germline V and J ends were trimmed by 1 base and 4 bases, with 5 bases remaining between them. A word on this clone: Antigen specificity is unknown.

The PCR employed 60 Vbeta primers together with 13 Jbeta primers. Produced via immunoSEQ multiplex PCR; TCRdb's table is partial and in-frame only. This repertoire comprises 130,000 or so clones; its ten largest clones make up over 2%. General observations from the study: The study labeled approximately 150 TCR beta chains cytomegalovirus-associated. Reports indicate that TCR beta sequences accurately predicted the HLA-A and HLA-B alleles of most subjects.

The specimen was PBMCs. The V and J genes are TRBV28 and TRBJ2-7, with D unclear. The receptor comes from a woman between 18 and 30 years old in good health and CMV-seronegative. The CDR3 sequence: CASSLSGYEQYV. For the CDR3, the DNA is TGTGCCAGCAGTTTATCCGGGTACGAGCAGTACGTC.